This TCR beta chain was sequenced in a study of blood T cell repertoires in COVID-19. Study background: T cells, B-cell-depleted T cells, or PBMCs provided the cDNA or gDNA that served as material.

Original data processing: Nucleated cell number was recorded as an estimate derived from reference gene primer amplification. Clones were sequenced by immunoSEQ multiplex PCR, and TCRdb holds only the in-frame ones, with some missing. V and J calls and clone size are those listed in that table; D and trimming were worked out from the DNA. This table has 81,000 or so clones, roughly 92% appearing once. This CDR3 is 14 amino acids long. Germline V gene sequence: CDR1 SQVTM, CDR2 ANQGSEA. The V end was cut by 7 bases, the J end by 7 bases, with 20 bases between. This clone was detected only once. This receptor was taken from a woman in her sixties with active COVID-19. Input material: peripheral blood. This chain joins TRBV29-1 and TRBJ2-1; D may be TRBD1 (7 bases). The CDR3 sequence: CSAPRGGAGNEQFF. CDR3 bases: TGCAGCGCCCCAAGAGGGGGCGCGGGAAATGAGCAGTTCTTC.